This TCR beta chain was recorded in a study of blood T cell repertoires in COVID-19. Study-wide background: From T cells, B-cell-depleted T cells, or PBMCs came the material, which was cDNA or gDNA.

Clones were read by immunoSEQ multiplex PCR, and TCRdb kept only the in-frame ones, dropping some. The sample carries more than 120,000 clones, approximately 88% recorded once. This clone was seen a single time. The CDR3 totals 15 residues. The V gene end was trimmed by 2 bases and the J gene end by 4 bases; junction bases not matched to a gene: 2. Germline values: CDR1 MNHNS, CDR2 SASEGT. Sequenced: peripheral blood. The rearrangement joins TRBV6-1 to TRBJ2-3; 11 bases align to TRBD2. The sequence came from a human donor in a cohort sampled during active COVID-19. The CDR3 DNA reads TGTGCCAGCAGTGAAACTAGCGGGGGTGCAGATACGCAGTATTTT. Translated, it gives CASSETSGGADTQYF.